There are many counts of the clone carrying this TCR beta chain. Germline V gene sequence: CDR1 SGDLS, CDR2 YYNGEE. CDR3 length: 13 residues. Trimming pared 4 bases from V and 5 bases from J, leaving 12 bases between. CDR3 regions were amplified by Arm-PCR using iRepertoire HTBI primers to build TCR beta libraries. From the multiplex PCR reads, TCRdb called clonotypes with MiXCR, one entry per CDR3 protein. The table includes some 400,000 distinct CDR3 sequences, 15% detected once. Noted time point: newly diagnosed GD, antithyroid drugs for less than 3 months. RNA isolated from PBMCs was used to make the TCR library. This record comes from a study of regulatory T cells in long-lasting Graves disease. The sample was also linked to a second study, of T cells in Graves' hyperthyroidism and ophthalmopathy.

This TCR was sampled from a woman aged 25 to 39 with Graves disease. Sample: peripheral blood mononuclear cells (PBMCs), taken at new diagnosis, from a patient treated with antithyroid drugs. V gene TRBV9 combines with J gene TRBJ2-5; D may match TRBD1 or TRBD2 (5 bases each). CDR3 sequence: CASSRDGRETQYF. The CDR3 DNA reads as TGTGCCAGCAGCAGGGACGGACGGGAGACCCAGTACTTC.